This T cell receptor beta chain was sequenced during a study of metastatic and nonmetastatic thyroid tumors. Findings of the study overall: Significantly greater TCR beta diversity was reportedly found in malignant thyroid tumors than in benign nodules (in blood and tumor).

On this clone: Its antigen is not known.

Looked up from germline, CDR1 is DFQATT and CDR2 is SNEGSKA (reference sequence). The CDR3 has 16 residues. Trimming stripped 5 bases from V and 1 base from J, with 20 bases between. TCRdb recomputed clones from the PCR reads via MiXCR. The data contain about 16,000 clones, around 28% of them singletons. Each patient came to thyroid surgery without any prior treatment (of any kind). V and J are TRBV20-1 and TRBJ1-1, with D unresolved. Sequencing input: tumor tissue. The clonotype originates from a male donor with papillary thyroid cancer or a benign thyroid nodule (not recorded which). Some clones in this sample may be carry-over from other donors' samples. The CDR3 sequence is CSAPPRPPAGNTEAFF. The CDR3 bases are TGCAGTGCTCCCCCAAGGCCCCCGGCAGGGAACACTGAAGCTTTCTTT.